This TCR beta chain originates from a study of T-cell memory formation after mild COVID-19. Whole-study findings and limits: Prior to infection, memory already included some responding clones, suggesting cross-reactive memory joined.

One entry per CDR3 protein results from TCRdb running MiXCR on the 5' RACE reads. The sample shows roughly 200,000 distinct CDR3 sequences, about a sixth of them seen only once. Trimming removed 3 bases from V and 4 bases from J, with 9 bases in between. This CDR3 has 13 amino acids. Turning to this clonotype: Its antigen is not known.

Sequencing used PBMCs or a T cell subset sorted from them (not recorded which). The gene calls are TRBV12-3 or TRBV12-4 and TRBJ1-1; D possibly corresponds to TRBD1 (5 bases). The sequence was obtained from an adult woman who had mild COVID-19 (a few samples of this study predate the infection). Cell type and time point are not known. CDR3 DNA sequence: TGTGCCAGCAGTTTCGGGGGAAGCACTGAAGCTTTCTTT. Encoded protein: CASSFGGSTEAFF.